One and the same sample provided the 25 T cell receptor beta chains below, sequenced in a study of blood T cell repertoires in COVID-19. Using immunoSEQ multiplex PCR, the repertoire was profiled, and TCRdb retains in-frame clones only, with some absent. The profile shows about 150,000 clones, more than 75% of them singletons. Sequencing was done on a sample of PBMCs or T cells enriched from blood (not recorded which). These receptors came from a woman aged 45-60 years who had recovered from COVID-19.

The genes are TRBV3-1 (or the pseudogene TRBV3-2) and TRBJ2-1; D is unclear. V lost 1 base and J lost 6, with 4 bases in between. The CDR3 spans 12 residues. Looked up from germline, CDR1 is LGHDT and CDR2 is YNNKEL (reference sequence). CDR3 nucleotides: TGTGCCAGCAGCCAAGCCCTCAATGAGCAGTTCTTC. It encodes CASSQALNEQFF.

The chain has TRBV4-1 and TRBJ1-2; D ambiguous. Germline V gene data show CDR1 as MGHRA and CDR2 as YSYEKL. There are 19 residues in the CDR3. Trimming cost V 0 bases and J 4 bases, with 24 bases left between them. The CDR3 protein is CASSQDYPSGVHTFYGYTF. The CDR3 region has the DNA TGCGCCAGCAGCCAAGATTATCCGAGCGGGGTCCACACCTTCTATGGCTACACCTTC.

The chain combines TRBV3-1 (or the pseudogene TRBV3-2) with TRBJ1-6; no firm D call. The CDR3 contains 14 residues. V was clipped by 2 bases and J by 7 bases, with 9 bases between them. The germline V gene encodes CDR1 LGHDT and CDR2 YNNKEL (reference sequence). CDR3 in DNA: TGTGCCAGCAGCCAACAGACGGGGAATTCACCCCTCCACTTT. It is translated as CASSQQTGNSPLHF.

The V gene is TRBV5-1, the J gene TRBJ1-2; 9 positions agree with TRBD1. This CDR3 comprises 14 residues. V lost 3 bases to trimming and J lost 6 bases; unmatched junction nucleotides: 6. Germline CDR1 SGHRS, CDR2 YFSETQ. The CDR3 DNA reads TGCGCCAGCAGCTCGCAGACAGGGGGTGATGGCTACACCTTC. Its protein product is CASSSQTGGDGYTF.

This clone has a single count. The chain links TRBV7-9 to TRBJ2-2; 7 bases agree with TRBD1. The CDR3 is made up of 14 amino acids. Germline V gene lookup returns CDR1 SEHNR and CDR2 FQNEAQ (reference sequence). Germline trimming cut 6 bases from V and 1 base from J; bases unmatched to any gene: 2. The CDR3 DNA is TGTGCCAGCAGACAGGGGAGGAACACCGGGGAGCTGTTTTTT. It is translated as CASRQGRNTGELFF.

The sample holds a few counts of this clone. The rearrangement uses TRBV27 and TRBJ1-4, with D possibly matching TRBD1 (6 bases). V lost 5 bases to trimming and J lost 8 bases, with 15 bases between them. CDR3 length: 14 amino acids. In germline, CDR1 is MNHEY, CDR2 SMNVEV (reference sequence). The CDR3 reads CASSPTGRGEKLFF. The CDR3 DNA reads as TGTGCCAGCAGTCCGACAGGACGAGGGGAAAAACTGTTTTTT.

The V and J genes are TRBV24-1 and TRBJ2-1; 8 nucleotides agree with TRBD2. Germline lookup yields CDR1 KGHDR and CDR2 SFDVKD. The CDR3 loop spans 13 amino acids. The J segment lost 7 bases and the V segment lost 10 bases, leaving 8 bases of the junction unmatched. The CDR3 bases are TGTGCCACTGTCGGGACGGGGGGGAATGAGCAGTTCTTC. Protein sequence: CATVGTGGNEQFF.

Here the CDR3 DNA reads TGTGCCAGCAGTCCCAAACCAGTTGGAAACACCATATATTTT. This sequence encodes CASSPKPVGNTIYF. This rearrangement joins TRBV28 to TRBJ1-3; no clear D. This CDR3 spans 14 amino acids. Germline CDR1 is MDHEN and CDR2 is SYDVKM. V lost 5 bases, J lost 3 bases, and 11 bases lay in between.

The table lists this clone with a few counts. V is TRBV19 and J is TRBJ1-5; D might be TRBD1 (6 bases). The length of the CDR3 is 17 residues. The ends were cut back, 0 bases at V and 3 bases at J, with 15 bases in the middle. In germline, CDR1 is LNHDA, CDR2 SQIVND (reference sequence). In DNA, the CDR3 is TGTGCCAGTAGTATAGAATTTTTGGACAGCTACAATCAGCCCCAGCATTTT. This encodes CASSIEFLDSYNQPQHF.

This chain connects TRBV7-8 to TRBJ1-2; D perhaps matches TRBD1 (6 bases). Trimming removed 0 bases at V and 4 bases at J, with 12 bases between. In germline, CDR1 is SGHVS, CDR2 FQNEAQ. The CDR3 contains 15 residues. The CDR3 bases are TGTGCCAGCAGCTTAGCGTCTCAGGGGCTCTATGGCTACACCTTC. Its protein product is CASSLASQGLYGYTF.

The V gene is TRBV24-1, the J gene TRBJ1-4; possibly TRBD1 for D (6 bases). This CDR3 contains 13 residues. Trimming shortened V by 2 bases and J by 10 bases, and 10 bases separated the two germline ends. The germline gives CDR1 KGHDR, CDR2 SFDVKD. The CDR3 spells CATSDSGERKLFF. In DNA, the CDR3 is TGTGCCACCAGTGATTCAGGGGAGCGAAAACTGTTTTTT.

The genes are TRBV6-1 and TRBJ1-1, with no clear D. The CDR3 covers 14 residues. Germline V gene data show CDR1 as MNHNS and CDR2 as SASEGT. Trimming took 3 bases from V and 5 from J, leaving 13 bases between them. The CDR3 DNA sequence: TGTGCCAGCAGTGACGCAACCCCGGTTACTGAAGCTTTCTTT. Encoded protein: CASSDATPVTEAFF.

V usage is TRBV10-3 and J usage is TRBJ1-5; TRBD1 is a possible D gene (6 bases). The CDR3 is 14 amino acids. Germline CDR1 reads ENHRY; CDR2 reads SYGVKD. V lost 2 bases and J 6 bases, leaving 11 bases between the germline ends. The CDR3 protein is CAISEASGVQPQHF. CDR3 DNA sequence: TGTGCCATCAGTGAGGCTTCAGGGGTTCAGCCCCAGCATTTT.

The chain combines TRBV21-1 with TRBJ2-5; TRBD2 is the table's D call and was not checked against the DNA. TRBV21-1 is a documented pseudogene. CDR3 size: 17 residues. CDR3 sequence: CASAQEGKKYQVETQYF. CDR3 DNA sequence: TGTGCCAGCGCCCAAGAGGGCAAGAAATATCAAGTCGAGACCCAGTACTTC.

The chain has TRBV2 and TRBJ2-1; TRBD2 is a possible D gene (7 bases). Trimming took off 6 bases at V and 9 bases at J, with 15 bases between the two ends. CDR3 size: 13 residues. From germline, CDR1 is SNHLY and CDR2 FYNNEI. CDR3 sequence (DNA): TGTGCCAGCAGCCCCGGGGGGCCCGGTGAGCAGTTCTTC. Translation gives CASSPGGPGEQFF.

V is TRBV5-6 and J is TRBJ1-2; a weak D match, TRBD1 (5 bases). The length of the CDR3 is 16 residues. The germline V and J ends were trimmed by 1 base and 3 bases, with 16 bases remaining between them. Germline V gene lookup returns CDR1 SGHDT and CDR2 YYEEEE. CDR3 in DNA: TGTGCCAGCAGCTTGTGGCCCACCGGAGGGGACTATGGCTACACCTTC. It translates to CASSLWPTGGDYGYTF.

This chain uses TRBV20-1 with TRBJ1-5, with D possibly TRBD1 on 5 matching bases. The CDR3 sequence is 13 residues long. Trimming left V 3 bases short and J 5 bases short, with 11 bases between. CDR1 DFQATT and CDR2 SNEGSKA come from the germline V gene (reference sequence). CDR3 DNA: TGCAGTGCTAGTCAGGGAATAGATCAGCCCCAGCATTTT. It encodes CSASQGIDQPQHF.

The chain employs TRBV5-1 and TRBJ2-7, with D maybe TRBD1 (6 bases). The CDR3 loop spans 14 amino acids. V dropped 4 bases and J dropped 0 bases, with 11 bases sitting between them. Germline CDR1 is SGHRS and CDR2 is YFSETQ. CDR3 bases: TGCGCCAGCAGCGCGGACAGCTACTCCTACGAGCAGTACTTC. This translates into CASSADSYSYEQYF. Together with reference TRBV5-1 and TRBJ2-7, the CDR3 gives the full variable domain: KAGVTQTPRYLIKTRGQQVTLSCSPISGHRSVSWYQQTPGQGLQFLFEYFSETQRNKGNFPGRFSGRQFSNSRSEMNVSTLELGDSALYLCASSADSYSYEQYFGPGTRLTVT.

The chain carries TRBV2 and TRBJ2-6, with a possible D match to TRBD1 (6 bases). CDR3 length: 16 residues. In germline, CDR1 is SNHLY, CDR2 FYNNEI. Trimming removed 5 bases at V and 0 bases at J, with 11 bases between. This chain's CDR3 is CASSPGHHSGANVLTF. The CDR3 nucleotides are TGTGCCAGCAGTCCGGGACACCACTCTGGGGCCAACGTCCTGACTTTC. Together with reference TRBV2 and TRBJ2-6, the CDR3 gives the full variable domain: EPEVTQTPSHQVTQMGQEVILRCVPISNHLYFYWYRQILGQKVEFLVSFYNNEISEKSEIFDDQFSVERPDGSNFTLKIRSTKLEDSAMYFCASSPGHHSGANVLTFGAGSRLTVL.

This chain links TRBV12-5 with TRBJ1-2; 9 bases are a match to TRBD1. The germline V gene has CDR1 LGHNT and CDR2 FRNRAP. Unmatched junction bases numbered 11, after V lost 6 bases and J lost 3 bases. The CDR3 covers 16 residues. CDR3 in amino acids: CASGTGQGKGDYGYTF. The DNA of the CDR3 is TGTGCTAGTGGGACGGGACAGGGAAAAGGTGACTATGGCTACACCTTC.

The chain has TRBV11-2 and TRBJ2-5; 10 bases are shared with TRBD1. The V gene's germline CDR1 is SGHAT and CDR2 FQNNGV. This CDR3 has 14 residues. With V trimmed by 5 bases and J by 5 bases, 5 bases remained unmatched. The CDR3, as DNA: TGTGCCAGCAGCGCCTGGGGACAGGGGGAGACCCAGTACTTC. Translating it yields CASSAWGQGETQYF.

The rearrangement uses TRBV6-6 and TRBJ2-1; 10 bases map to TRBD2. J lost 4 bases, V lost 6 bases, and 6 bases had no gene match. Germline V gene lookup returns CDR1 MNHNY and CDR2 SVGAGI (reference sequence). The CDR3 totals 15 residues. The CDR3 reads CASRPTSGEYNEQFF. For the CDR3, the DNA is TGTGCCAGCAGACCAACTAGCGGGGAGTACAATGAGCAGTTCTTC.

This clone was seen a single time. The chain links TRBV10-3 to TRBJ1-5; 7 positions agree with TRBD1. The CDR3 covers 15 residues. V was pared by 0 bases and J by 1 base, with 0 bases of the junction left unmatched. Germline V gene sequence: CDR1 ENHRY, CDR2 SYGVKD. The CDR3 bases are TGTGCCATCAGTGAGTCAGGGGGCAGCAATCAGCCCCAGCATTTT. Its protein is CAISESGGSNQPQHF.

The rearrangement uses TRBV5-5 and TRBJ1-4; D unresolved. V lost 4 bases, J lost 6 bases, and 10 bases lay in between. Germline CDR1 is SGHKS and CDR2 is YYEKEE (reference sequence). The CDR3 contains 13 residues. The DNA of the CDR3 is TGTGCCAGCAGCCCGTTCGGAGATGAAAAACTGTTTTTT. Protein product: CASSPFGDEKLFF.

The CDR3: CASSQVSQGNTEAFF. The CDR3 DNA follows: TGTGCCAGCTCGCAGGTTTCCCAGGGGAACACTGAAGCTTTCTTT. The genes are TRBV7-3 and TRBJ1-1, with D tentatively TRBD1 (5 bases). Trimming removed 8 bases at V and 1 base at J, with 17 bases between. This CDR3 contains 15 residues. Germline V gene sequence: CDR1 SGHTA, CDR2 FQGTGA.